This TCR beta chain was documented in a study of T cell responses to AZD1222 COVID-19 vaccine. This CDR3 is built from 15 residues. With 9 bases removed from V and 4 bases from J, the gap between germline ends came to 19 bases. From germline, CDR1 is LNHDA and CDR2 SQIVND (reference sequence). Method: immunoSEQ multiplex PCR; TCRdb's copy keeps in-frame clones and lacks some. The sample holds about 34,000 clones, 85% to 90% seen once. General study points: In all cases, repertoires were sampled only after the peak T cell response.

As concerns this clone: The target antigen is unknown.

Sequenced here: peripheral blood, sampled on day 0 of AZD1222 vaccination. This receptor was obtained from an adult in good health. V gene TRBV19 combines with J gene TRBJ2-1; tentative D call: TRBD2 (6 bases). CDR3 region: CASKEGPFRYNEQFF. CDR3 sequence (DNA): TGTGCCAGCAAGGAGGGACCTTTTAGGTACAATGAGCAGTTCTTC. The complete variable domain, with remaining parts taken from reference TRBV19 and TRBJ2-1, reads DGGITQSPKYLFRKEGQNVTLSCEQNLNHDAMYWYRQDPGQGLRLIYYSQIVNDFQKGDIAEGYSVSREKKESFPLTVTSAQKNPTAFYLCASKEGPFRYNEQFFGPGTRLTVL.